The TCR beta chain under discussion was sequenced for a study of T cell responses to AZD1222 COVID-19 vaccine. About the study: Second-dose groups at about 4 or about 12 weeks were pooled.

The CDR3 is 12 residues long. Deletions cut 7 bases from V and 8 bases from J, with 14 bases between. The table came from immunoSEQ multiplex PCR; TCRdb's copy has only in-frame clones and leaves some out. This table has roughly 250,000 clones, roughly 93% appearing once. Remarks on this clone: Its specificity is unknown.

Study-wide results and limits: Vaccination with two AZD1222 doses was followed by a rise in Spike-specific TCR breadth and depth.

The source is an adult in good health. This specimen consisted of peripheral blood, obtained on day 0 of AZD1222 vaccination. The rearrangement links TRBV12-3 or TRBV12-4 to TRBJ1-2, with D possibly being TRBD1 (5 bases). The CDR3 nucleotides are TGTGCCAGCACCATGGGCGGGGCCGGCTACACCTTC. It specifies CASTMGGAGYTF.